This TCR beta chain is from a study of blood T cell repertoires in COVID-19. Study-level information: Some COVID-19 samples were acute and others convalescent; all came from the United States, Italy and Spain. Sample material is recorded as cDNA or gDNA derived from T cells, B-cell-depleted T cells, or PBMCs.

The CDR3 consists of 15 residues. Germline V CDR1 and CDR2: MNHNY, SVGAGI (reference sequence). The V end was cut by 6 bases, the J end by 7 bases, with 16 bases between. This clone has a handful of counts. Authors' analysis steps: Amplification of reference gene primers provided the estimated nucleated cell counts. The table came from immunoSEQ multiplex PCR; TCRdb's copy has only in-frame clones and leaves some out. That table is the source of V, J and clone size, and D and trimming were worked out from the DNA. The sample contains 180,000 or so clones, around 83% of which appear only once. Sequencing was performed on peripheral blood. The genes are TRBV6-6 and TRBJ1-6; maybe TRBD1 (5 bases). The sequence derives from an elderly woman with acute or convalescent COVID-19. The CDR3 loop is CASSARRELNSPLHF. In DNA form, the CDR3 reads TGTGCCAGCAGCGCCCGCAGGGAACTCAATTCACCCCTCCACTTT.